The rows below give T cell receptor beta chains drawn from one sample of a study of blood T cell repertoires in COVID-19. Generated by immunoSEQ multiplex PCR, the TCRdb table keeps only in-frame clones and is missing some. This table holds around 65,000 clones, approximately 73% found once. The sequenced sample consisted of peripheral blood. All receptors come from a woman aged 45-65 years with active or convalescent COVID-19. The CDR3 runs from the conserved cysteine through the conserved F or W. D genes are given only for firm matches. Expanded clones are given a class, and other clones once, few, many or no size at all.

d_gene: TRBD2; v_gene: TRBV6-2/TRBV6-3; abundance: .; j_gene: TRBJ2-7; CDR3nt: TGTGCCAGCAGTCCGAGCGGGAGCACCTACGAGCAGTACTTC; CDR3aa: CASSPSGSTYEQYF
d_gene: .; v_gene: TRBV5-6; abundance: .; j_gene: TRBJ1-1; CDR3nt: TGTGCCAGCAGCCCCCACGGGAGCACTGAAGCTTTCTTT; CDR3aa: CASSPHGSTEAFF
d_gene: .; v_gene: TRBV25-1; abundance: few; j_gene: TRBJ1-2; CDR3nt: TGTGCCAGCAGTGAATACCCGGAGGTGAGGGGCTACACCTTC; CDR3aa: CASSEYPEVRGYTF
d_gene: .; v_gene: TRBV7-2; abundance: few; j_gene: TRBJ1-1; CDR3nt: TGTGCCAGCAGCCCAGGGGAGGGGTGGGCTGAAGCTTTCTTT; CDR3aa: CASSPGEGWAEAFF
d_gene: .; v_gene: TRBV18; abundance: few; j_gene: TRBJ2-7; CDR3nt: TGTGCCAGCTCACCGCTGAGGGGGACCTCCTACGAGCAGTACTTC; CDR3aa: CASSPLRGTSYEQYF
d_gene: .; v_gene: TRBV6-5; abundance: .; j_gene: TRBJ2-2; CDR3nt: TGTGCCAGCAGCGCGCTAGCGCCCGTTGAGCTGTTTTTT; CDR3aa: CASSALAPVELFF
d_gene: .; v_gene: TRBV18; abundance: .; j_gene: TRBJ1-1; CDR3nt: TGTGCCAGCTCACCAGCGGGGGGGCTAACTGAAGCTTTCTTT; CDR3aa: CASSPAGGLTEAFF
d_gene: TRBD1; v_gene: TRBV19; abundance: medium-sized; j_gene: TRBJ2-7; CDR3nt: TGTGCCAGTAGTATAGGGACAGGGACCCACGAGCAGTACTTC; CDR3aa: CASSIGTGTHEQYF
d_gene: TRBD1; v_gene: TRBV5-1; abundance: .; j_gene: TRBJ1-3; CDR3nt: TGCGCCAGCAGGACAGGGTCGACTGGAAACACCATATATTTT; CDR3aa: CASRTGSTGNTIYF
d_gene: .; v_gene: TRBV7-9; abundance: .; j_gene: TRBJ1-2; CDR3nt: TGTGCCAGCAGCTCGGGGGGCAACTATGGCTACACCTTC; CDR3aa: CASSSGGNYGYTF
d_gene: TRBD1; v_gene: TRBV7-8; abundance: few; j_gene: TRBJ2-2; CDR3nt: TGTGCCAGCAGCTTAGAGGCAGGGGGCACCGGGGAGCTGTTTTTT; CDR3aa: CASSLEAGGTGELFF
d_gene: .; v_gene: TRBV9; abundance: once; j_gene: TRBJ2-3; CDR3nt: TGTGCCAGCGGTTGGAGCGCCCAACCCACAGATACGCAGTATTTT; CDR3aa: CASGWSAQPTDTQYF
d_gene: .; v_gene: TRBV3-1/TRBV3-2; abundance: .; j_gene: TRBJ2-7; CDR3nt: TGTGCCAGCAGCCAAGCCCCGAGCGGAAGCTCCTACGAGCAGTACTTC; CDR3aa: CASSQAPSGSSYEQYF
d_gene: .; v_gene: TRBV27; abundance: .; j_gene: TRBJ2-7; CDR3nt: TGTGCCAGCAGTTTAGACAGCCCTTTGGACGAGCAGTACTTC; CDR3aa: CASSLDSPLDEQYF